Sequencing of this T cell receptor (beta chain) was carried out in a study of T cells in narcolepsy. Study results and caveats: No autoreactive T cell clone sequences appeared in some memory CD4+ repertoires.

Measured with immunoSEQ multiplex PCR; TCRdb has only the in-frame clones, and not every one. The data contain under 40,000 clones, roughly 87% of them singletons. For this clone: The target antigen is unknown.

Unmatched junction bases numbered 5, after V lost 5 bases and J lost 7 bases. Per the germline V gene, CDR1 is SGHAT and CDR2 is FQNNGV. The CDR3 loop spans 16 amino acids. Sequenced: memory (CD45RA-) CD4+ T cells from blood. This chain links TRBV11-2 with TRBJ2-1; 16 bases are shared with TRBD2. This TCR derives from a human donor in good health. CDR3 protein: CASSPGLAGGQNEQFF. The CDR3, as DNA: TGTGCCAGCAGCCCGGGACTAGCGGGGGGGCAGAATGAGCAGTTCTTC.